These T cell receptor beta chains were read from a single sample in a study of shared clonotypes between healthy human individuals. This table comes from immunoSEQ multiplex PCR, and its TCRdb copy is limited to in-frame clones, with some not included. Of roughly 1,600,000 clones in the sample, approximately 98.5% are singletons; the top ten hold about 0.35%. Specimen: naive CD4+ T cells sorted from blood. Every receptor here comes from a man younger than 45 in good health. CDR3s include the opening cysteine and the closing phenylalanine or tryptophan. Fields, in order: J gene, V gene, D gene, clone size, CDR3 protein, CDR3 DNA. A D gene is named only where the DNA matches it firmly. Rows give clone size only sometimes, using once, few, many, or a class for an expanded clone.

J gene: TRBJ2-1
V gene: TRBV10-3
D gene: -
clone size: -
CDR3 protein: CAISEGHTGNYNEQFF
CDR3 DNA: TGTGCCATCAGTGAGGGGCATACCGGGAATTACAATGAGCAGTTCTTC

J gene: TRBJ2-1
V gene: TRBV29-1
D gene: -
clone size: -
CDR3 protein: CSVVRAKWNEQFF
CDR3 DNA: TGCAGCGTTGTAAGGGCCAAGTGGAATGAGCAGTTCTTC

J gene: TRBJ2-3
V gene: TRBV7-9
D gene: -
clone size: -
CDR3 protein: CASSRDFTDTQYF
CDR3 DNA: TGTGCCAGCAGCCGGGACTTTACAGATACGCAGTATTTT

J gene: TRBJ2-1
V gene: TRBV7-6
D gene: -
clone size: -
CDR3 protein: CASSLVEGARYNEQFF
CDR3 DNA: TGTGCCAGCAGCTTAGTTGAGGGAGCTCGCTACAATGAGCAGTTCTTC

J gene: TRBJ2-5
V gene: TRBV6-1
D gene: -
clone size: -
CDR3 protein: CATTPQATVSETQYF
CDR3 DNA: TGTGCCACCACCCCCCAGGCGACGGTCAGCGAGACCCAGTACTTC

J gene: TRBJ1-1
V gene: TRBV2
D gene: -
clone size: -
CDR3 protein: CASIPRVGNTEAFF
CDR3 DNA: TGTGCCAGCATCCCAAGGGTAGGGAACACTGAAGCTTTCTTT

J gene: TRBJ2-7
V gene: TRBV10-3
D gene: TRBD1
clone size: -
CDR3 protein: CAIAATDRDSYEQYF
CDR3 DNA: TGTGCCATCGCTGCCACAGACAGGGACTCCTACGAGCAGTACTTC

J gene: TRBJ1-1
V gene: TRBV16
D gene: -
clone size: -
CDR3 protein: CASSQSLGGDTEAFF
CDR3 DNA: TGTGCCAGCAGCCAATCTTTGGGGGGCGACACTGAAGCTTTCTTT

J gene: TRBJ2-1
V gene: TRBV18
D gene: -
clone size: -
CDR3 protein: CASSPRNEQFF
CDR3 DNA: TGTGCCAGCTCACCCCGGAATGAGCAGTTCTTC

J gene: TRBJ1-5
V gene: TRBV7-9
D gene: -
clone size: -
CDR3 protein: CASSLDGGQPQHF
CDR3 DNA: TGTGCCAGCAGCTTAGACGGGGGTCAGCCCCAGCATTTT

J gene: TRBJ2-7
V gene: TRBV7-9
D gene: TRBD2
clone size: -
CDR3 protein: CASSPTPGLADEQYF
CDR3 DNA: TGTGCCAGCAGCCCCACCCCGGGACTAGCGGACGAGCAGTACTTC

J gene: TRBJ2-1
V gene: TRBV5-1
D gene: -
clone size: -
CDR3 protein: CASSLRQVDEQFF
CDR3 DNA: TGCGCCAGCAGCTTAAGGCAGGTGGATGAGCAGTTCTTC

J gene: TRBJ1-1
V gene: TRBV11-2
D gene: -
clone size: -
CDR3 protein: CASSFEGLPEAFF
CDR3 DNA: TGTGCCAGCAGCTTCGAGGGGTTGCCTGAAGCTTTCTTT

J gene: TRBJ2-1
V gene: TRBV9
D gene: -
clone size: -
CDR3 protein: CASSVLSGYRSEQFF
CDR3 DNA: TGTGCCAGCAGCGTATTGTCAGGGTATAGGAGTGAGCAGTTCTTC

J gene: TRBJ2-7
V gene: TRBV19
D gene: -
clone size: -
CDR3 protein: CASSIGRQLIPTYEQYF
CDR3 DNA: TGTGCCAGTAGTATAGGTCGGCAGTTGATTCCCACCTACGAGCAGTACTTC

J gene: TRBJ2-3
V gene: TRBV7-2
D gene: -
clone size: -
CDR3 protein: CASSREGTDTQYF
CDR3 DNA: TGTGCCAGCAGCCGCGAGGGGACAGATACGCAGTATTTT

J gene: TRBJ2-1
V gene: TRBV5-1
D gene: TRBD2
clone size: once
CDR3 protein: CASSLGLAGGNEQFF
CDR3 DNA: TGCGCCAGCAGCTTGGGACTAGCGGGAGGTAATGAGCAGTTCTTC

J gene: TRBJ2-3
V gene: TRBV7-2
D gene: -
clone size: -
CDR3 protein: CASSPGQFTDTQYF
CDR3 DNA: TGTGCCAGCAGCCCCGGACAGTTTACAGATACGCAGTATTTT

J gene: TRBJ1-2
V gene: TRBV5-1
D gene: -
clone size: -
CDR3 protein: CASSFGVWSSNYGYTF
CDR3 DNA: TGCGCCAGCAGCTTCGGGGTTTGGAGCTCTAACTATGGCTACACCTTC

J gene: TRBJ2-7
V gene: TRBV20-1
D gene: -
clone size: -
CDR3 protein: CSARLAGEQYF
CDR3 DNA: TGCAGTGCTAGACTCGCGGGCGAGCAGTACTTC

J gene: TRBJ1-5
V gene: TRBV20-1
D gene: -
clone size: -
CDR3 protein: CSALGGAQHF
CDR3 DNA: TGCAGTGCCCTCGGAGGGGCCCAGCATTTT

J gene: TRBJ1-2
V gene: TRBV7-6
D gene: -
clone size: -
CDR3 protein: CASSLEAEMGGFNYGYTF
CDR3 DNA: TGTGCCAGCAGCTTAGAGGCCGAAATGGGGGGGTTTAACTATGGCTACACCTTC

J gene: TRBJ2-7
V gene: TRBV11-2
D gene: TRBD1
clone size: -
CDR3 protein: CASSSRTGIDEQYF
CDR3 DNA: TGTGCCAGCAGCTCCAGGACAGGGATCGACGAGCAGTACTTC

J gene: TRBJ2-7
V gene: TRBV27
D gene: TRBD1
clone size: -
CDR3 protein: CASSAGQGIPPYEQYF
CDR3 DNA: TGTGCCAGCAGTGCCGGACAGGGGATCCCCCCCTACGAGCAGTACTTC

J gene: TRBJ1-5
V gene: TRBV5-8
D gene: TRBD1
clone size: -
CDR3 protein: CATSRWGDRGRGGSNQPQHF
CDR3 DNA: TGTGCCACCAGCCGGTGGGGGGACAGGGGGCGCGGAGGGAGCAATCAGCCCCAGCATTTT

J gene: TRBJ1-2
V gene: TRBV6-4
D gene: TRBD1
clone size: once
CDR3 protein: CASKMAPTGGYGYTF
CDR3 DNA: TGTGCCAGCAAAATGGCTCCGACAGGGGGTTACGGCTACACCTTC

J gene: TRBJ1-4
V gene: TRBV9
D gene: -
clone size: -
CDR3 protein: CASSTSPQASNEKLFF
CDR3 DNA: TGTGCCAGCAGCACCAGCCCACAGGCCAGTAATGAAAAACTGTTTTTT

J gene: TRBJ2-1
V gene: TRBV7-2
D gene: -
clone size: -
CDR3 protein: CASSLARFYNEQFF
CDR3 DNA: TGTGCCAGCAGCTTAGCAAGATTCTACAATGAGCAGTTCTTC

J gene: TRBJ2-1
V gene: TRBV18
D gene: TRBD2
clone size: once
CDR3 protein: CASSPGLSYNEQFF
CDR3 DNA: TGTGCCAGCTCACCGGGACTATCTTACAATGAGCAGTTCTTC

J gene: TRBJ1-2
V gene: TRBV7-9
D gene: -
clone size: -
CDR3 protein: CASSPLGGFGYTF
CDR3 DNA: TGTGCCAGCAGCCCGTTAGGAGGGTTTGGCTACACCTTC